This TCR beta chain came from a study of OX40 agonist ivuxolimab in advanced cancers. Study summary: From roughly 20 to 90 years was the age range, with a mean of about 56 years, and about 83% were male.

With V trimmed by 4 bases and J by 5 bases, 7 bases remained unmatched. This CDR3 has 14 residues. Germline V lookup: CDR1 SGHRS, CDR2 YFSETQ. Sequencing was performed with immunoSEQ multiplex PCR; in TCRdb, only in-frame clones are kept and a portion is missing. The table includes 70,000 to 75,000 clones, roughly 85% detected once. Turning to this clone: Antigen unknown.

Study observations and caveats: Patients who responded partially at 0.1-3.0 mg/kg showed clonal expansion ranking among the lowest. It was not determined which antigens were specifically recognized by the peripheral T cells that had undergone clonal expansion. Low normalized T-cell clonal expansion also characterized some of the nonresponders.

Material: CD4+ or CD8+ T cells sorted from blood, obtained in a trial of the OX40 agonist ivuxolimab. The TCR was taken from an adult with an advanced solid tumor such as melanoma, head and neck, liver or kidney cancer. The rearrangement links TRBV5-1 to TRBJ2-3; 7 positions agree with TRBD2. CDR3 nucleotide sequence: TGCGCCAGCAGCCCTGGGGAGGGCTTAGATACGCAGTATTTT. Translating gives CASSPGEGLDTQYF.